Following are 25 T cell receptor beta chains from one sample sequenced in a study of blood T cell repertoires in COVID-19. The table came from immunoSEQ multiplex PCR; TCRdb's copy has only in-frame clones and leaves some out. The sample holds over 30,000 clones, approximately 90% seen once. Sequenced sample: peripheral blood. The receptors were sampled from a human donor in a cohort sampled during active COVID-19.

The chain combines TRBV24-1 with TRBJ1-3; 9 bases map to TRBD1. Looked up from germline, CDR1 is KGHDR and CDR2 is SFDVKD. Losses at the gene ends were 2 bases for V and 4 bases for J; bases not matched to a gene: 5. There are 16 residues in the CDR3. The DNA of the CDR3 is TGTGCCACCAGTGATTCGTCACAGGGGGCAGGAAACACCATATATTTT. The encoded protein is CATSDSSQGAGNTIYF.

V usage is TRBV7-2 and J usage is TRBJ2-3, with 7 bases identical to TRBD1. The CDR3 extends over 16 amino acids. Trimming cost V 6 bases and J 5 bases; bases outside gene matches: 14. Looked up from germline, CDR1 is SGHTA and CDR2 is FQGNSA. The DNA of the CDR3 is TGTGCCAGCAGTTCGACAGGGATTAATGAGAGAGATACGCAGTATTTT. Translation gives CASSSTGINERDTQYF.

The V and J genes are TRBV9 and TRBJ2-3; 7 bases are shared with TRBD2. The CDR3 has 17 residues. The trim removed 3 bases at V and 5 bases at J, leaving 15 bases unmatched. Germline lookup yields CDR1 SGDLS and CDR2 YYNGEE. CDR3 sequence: CASSAPIPPIAGDTQYF. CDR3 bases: TGTGCCAGCAGCGCCCCGATACCACCGATAGCGGGAGATACGCAGTATTTT.

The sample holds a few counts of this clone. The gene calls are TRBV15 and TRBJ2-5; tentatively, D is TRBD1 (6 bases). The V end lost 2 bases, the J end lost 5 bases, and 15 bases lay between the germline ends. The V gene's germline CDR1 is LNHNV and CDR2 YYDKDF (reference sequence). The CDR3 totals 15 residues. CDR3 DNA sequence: TGTGCCACCAGCAGATCCGGGGTTAGGGGGGAGACCCAGTACTTC. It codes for CATSRSGVRGETQYF.

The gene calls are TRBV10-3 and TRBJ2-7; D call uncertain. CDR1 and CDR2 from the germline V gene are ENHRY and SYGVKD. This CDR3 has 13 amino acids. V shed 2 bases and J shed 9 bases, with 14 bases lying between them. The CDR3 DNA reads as TGTGCCATCAGTGAGGAGAATCTAGTGTCGCAGTACGTC. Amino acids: CAISEENLVSQYV.

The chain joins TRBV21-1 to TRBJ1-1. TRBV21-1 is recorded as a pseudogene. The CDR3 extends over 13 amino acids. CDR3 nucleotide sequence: TGTGCCAGCAGCAAAGCTGGGGAGACTGAAGCTTTCTTT. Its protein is CASSKAGETEAFF.

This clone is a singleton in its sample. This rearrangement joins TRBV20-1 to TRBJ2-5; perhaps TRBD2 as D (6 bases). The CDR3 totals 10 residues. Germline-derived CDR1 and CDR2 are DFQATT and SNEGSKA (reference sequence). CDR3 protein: CSGGQETQYF. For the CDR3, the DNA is TGCTCCGGGGGTCAAGAGACCCAGTACTTC.

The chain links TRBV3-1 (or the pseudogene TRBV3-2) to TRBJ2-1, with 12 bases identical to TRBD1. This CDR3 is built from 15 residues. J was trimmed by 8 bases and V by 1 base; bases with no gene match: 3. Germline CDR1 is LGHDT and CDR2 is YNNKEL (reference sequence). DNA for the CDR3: TGTGCCAGCAGCCAAGCGGGACAGGGGGCCGATGAGCAGTTCTTC. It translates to CASSQAGQGADEQFF.

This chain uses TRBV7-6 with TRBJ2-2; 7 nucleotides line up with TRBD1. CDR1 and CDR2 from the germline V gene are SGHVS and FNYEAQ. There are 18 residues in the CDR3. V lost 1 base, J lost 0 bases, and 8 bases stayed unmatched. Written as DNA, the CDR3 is TGTGCCAGCAGCTTAGATAGACCGGACAGGACGAACACCGGGGAGCTGTTTTTT. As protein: CASSLDRPDRTNTGELFF.

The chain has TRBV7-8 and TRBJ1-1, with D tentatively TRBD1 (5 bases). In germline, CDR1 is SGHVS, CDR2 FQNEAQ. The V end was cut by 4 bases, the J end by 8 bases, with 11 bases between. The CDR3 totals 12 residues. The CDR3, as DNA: TGTGCCAGCAGCTCCACAGGAGCCGAAGCTTTCTTT. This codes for CASSSTGAEAFF.

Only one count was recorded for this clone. The CDR3 protein is CAWILRGLPGNEQFF. The CDR3, as DNA: TGTGCCTGGATCCTGCGGGGACTCCCCGGCAATGAGCAGTTCTTC. V usage is TRBV30 and J usage is TRBJ2-1, with a tentative D call TRBD2 (6 bases). This CDR3 comprises 15 residues. CDR1 GTSNPN and CDR2 SVGIG come from the germline V gene (reference sequence). V shed 4 bases and J shed 6 bases, with 19 bases lying between them.

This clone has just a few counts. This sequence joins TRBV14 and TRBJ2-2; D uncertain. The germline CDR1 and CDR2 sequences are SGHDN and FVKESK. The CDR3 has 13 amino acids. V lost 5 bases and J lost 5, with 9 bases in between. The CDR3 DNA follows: TGTGCCAGCAGCTCCCTACGGACCGGGGAGCTGTTTTTT. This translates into CASSSLRTGELFF.

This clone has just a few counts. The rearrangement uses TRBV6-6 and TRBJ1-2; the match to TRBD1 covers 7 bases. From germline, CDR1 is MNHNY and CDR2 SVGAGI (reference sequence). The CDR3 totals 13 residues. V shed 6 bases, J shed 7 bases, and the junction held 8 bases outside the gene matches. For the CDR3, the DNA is TGTGCCAGCAGCTCAACCGACAGGGTTGGCTACACCTTC. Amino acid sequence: CASSSTDRVGYTF.

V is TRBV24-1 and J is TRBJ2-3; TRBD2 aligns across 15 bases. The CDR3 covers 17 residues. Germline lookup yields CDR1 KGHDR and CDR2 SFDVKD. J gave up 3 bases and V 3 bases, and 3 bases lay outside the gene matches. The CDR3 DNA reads TGTGCCACCAGTGATCAGGGGACTAGCGGGAGGACAGATACGCAGTATTTT. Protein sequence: CATSDQGTSGRTDTQYF.

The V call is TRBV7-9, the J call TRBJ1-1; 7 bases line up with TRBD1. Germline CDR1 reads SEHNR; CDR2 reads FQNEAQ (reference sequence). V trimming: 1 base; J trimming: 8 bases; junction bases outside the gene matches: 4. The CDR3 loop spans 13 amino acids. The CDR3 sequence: CASSLGGGREAFF. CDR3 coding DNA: TGTGCCAGCAGCTTAGGAGGGGGCCGGGAAGCTTTCTTT.

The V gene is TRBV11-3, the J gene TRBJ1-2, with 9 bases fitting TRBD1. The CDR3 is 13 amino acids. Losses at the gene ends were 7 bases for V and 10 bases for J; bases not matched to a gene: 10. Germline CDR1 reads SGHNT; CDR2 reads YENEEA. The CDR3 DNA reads TGTGCCAGCACCGACCCAGGACAGGGGTACTACACCTTC. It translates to CASTDPGQGYYTF.

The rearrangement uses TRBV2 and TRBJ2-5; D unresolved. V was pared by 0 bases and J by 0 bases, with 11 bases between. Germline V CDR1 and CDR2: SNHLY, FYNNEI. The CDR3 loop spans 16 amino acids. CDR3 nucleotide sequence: TGTGCCAGCAGTGAAGCGCGTAGCAAGTACCAAGAGACCCAGTACTTC. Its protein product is CASSEARSKYQETQYF.

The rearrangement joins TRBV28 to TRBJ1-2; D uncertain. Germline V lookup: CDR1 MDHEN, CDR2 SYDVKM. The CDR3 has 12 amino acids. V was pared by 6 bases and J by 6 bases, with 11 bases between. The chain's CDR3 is CASSLAPDGYTF. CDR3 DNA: TGTGCCAGCAGCCTAGCGCCGGATGGCTACACCTTC.

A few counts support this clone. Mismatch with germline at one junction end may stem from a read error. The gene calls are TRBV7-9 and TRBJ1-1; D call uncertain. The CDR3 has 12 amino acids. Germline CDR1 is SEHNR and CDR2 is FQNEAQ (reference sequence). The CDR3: CASSSPQAVARF. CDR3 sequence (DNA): TGTGCCAGCAGCTCGCCGCAGGCGGTAGCGCGCTTT.

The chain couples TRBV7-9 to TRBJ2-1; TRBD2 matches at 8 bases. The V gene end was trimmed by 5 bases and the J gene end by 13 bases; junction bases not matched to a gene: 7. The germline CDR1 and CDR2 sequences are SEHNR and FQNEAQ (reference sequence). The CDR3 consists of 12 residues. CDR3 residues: CASSTGGTQQFF. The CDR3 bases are TGTGCCAGCAGCACGGGGGGGACCCAACAGTTCTTC.

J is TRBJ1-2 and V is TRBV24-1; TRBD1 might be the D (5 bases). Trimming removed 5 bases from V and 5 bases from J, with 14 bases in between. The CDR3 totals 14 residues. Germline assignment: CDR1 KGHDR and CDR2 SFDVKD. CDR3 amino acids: CATSATTDFYGYTF. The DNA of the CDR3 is TGTGCCACCAGTGCTACGACAGACTTTTATGGCTACACCTTC.

The CDR3 DNA reads TGTGCCAGTAGTACCCTATGGACAGGGGGTTATAATTCACCCCTCCACTTT. This sequence encodes CASSTLWTGGYNSPLHF. The chain is built from TRBV19 and TRBJ1-6; TRBD1 aligns across 10 bases. Per the germline V gene, CDR1 is LNHDA and CDR2 is SQIVND (reference sequence). The CDR3 contains 17 residues. The ends lost 4 bases at V and 4 bases at J; junction bases unmatched: 7.

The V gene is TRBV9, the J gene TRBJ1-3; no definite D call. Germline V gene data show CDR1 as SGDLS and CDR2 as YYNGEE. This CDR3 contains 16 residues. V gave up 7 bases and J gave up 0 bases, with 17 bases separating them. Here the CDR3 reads CASAIFAGDSGNTIYF. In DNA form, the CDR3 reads TGTGCCAGCGCTATTTTTGCGGGCGACTCTGGAAACACCATATATTTT.

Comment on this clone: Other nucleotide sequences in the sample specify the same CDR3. The CDR3 reads CASSLRGTEAFF. For the CDR3, the DNA is TGTGCCAGCAGCCTCAGGGGCACTGAAGCTTTCTTT. V and J are TRBV11-3 and TRBJ1-1, with D perhaps matching TRBD1 (6 bases). The germline gives CDR1 SGHNT, CDR2 YENEEA. This CDR3 has 12 residues. Trimming shortened V by 5 bases and J by 4 bases, and 8 bases separated the two germline ends.

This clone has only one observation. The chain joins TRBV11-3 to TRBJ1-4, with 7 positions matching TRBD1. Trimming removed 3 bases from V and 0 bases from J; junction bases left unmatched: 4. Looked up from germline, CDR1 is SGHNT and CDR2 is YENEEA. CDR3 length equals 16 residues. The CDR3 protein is CASSFLTGPTNEKLFF. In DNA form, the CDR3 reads TGTGCCAGCAGCTTCCTGACAGGGCCAACTAATGAAAAACTGTTTTTT. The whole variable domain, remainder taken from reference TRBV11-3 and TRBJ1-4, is EAGVVQSPRYKIIEKKQPVAFWCNPISGHNTLYWYLQNLGQGPELLIRYENEEAVDDSQLPKDRFSAERLKGVDSTLKIQPAELGDSAVYLCASSFLTGPTNEKLFFGSGTQLSVL.